This record looks at one TCR beta chain sequence and its context. This entry comes from a study of blood T cells in healthy people across ages. At the level of the study: The template switching approach captured approximately one barcoded beta molecule for every two T cells.

It was with a sample-barcoded 5' primer and a J-beta primer mix that a second PCR of about 6 to 12 cycles was run. Using its own MiXCR run on the 5' RACE reads, TCRdb lists one record per CDR3 protein. The sample lists hundreds of thousands of distinct CDR3 sequences, roughly 44% occurring once. The CDR3 is 16 amino acids. V lost 5 bases and J 5 bases, leaving 16 bases between the germline ends. CDR1 is SGHTA and CDR2 is FQGNSA in the germline V gene. Sequencing input: blood. The clonotype was recovered from a man aged 55 to 70 in good health. The rearrangement joins TRBV7-2 to TRBJ1-6, with D maybe TRBD1 (6 bases). DNA of the CDR3: TGTGCCAGCAGCCCCCGACCGACAGGAAATAATTCACCCCTCCACTTT. Protein product: CASSPRPTGNNSPLHF.